The rows below give T cell receptor beta chains drawn from one sample of a study of T cell repertoires in cytomegalovirus infection. TCRdb re-analysed the reads in MiXCR, keeping a single row per CDR3 protein. The sample includes over 120,000 distinct CDR3 sequences, roughly a third seen only once; the top ten take roughly 50%. No antigen is known for these receptors. Sequencing was performed on CD8+ T cells from cultured PBMCs, taken from culture after CMV antigen stimulation. Receptors were obtained from a human donor in good health (CMV status not recorded). Some clones in this sample may be carry-over from other donors' samples. Each CDR3 is given with its conserved first and last residue. The D gene is left open where the match is weak. Clone size is not always given. Where it is, it says once, few, many or a class for expanded clones.

V gene,J gene,clone size,D gene,CDR3 protein,CDR3 DNA
TRBV5-1,TRBJ1-1,NA,NA,CASSWGNSQSTEAFF,TGCGCCAGCAGCTGGGGGAACAGCCAGAGTACTGAAGCTTTCTTT
TRBV27,TRBJ2-1,many,NA,CASSSDGSSYNEQFF,TGTGCCAGCAGTTCCGACGGCAGCTCCTACAATGAGCAGTTCTTC
TRBV27,TRBJ2-7,NA,NA,CASSLGSINEQYF,TGTGCCAGCAGTTTGGGCAGCATTAACGAGCAGTACTTC
TRBV28,TRBJ1-5,few,NA,CASSFAAGVQPQHF,TGTGCCAGCAGTTTCGCGGCAGGGGTTCAGCCCCAGCATTTT
TRBV28,TRBJ1-2,NA,NA,CASSPSVAAYSVEGYTF,TGTGCCAGCAGCCCGTCGGTTGCAGCCTACTCAGTTGAAGGCTACACCTTC
TRBV19,TRBJ2-1,NA,TRBD1,CASTPSWTGGYNEQFF,TGTGCCAGTACCCCCTCGTGGACAGGGGGTTACAATGAGCAGTTCTTC
TRBV9,TRBJ2-7,NA,TRBD1,CASSPSGGSGEQYF,TGTGCCAGCAGCCCGTCAGGGGGCTCCGGCGAGCAGTACTTC
TRBV7-9,TRBJ2-1,NA,NA,CASSLTPETYNEQFF,TGTGCCAGCAGCCTAACCCCGGAGACGTACAATGAGCAGTTCTTC
TRBV20-1,TRBJ1-1,NA,NA,CSARDPGFPEAFF,TGCAGTGCTAGAGACCCCGGATTCCCTGAAGCTTTCTTT
TRBV7-6,TRBJ2-7,few,NA,CASSLARDTEQYF,TGTGCCAGCAGCTTAGCCCGGGACACCGAGCAGTACTTC
TRBV6-2/TRBV6-3,TRBJ2-1,NA,NA,CASSYLRSDEQFF,TGTGCCAGCAGTTACCTGAGGTCCGATGAGCAGTTCTTC
TRBV6-1,TRBJ1-1,few,NA,CASGVMATEAFF,TGTGCCAGCGGGGTAATGGCCACTGAAGCTTTCTTT
TRBV6-2/TRBV6-3,TRBJ2-5,once,NA,CASSYGAAKETQYF,TGTGCCAGCAGTTACGGAGCGGCCAAAGAGACCCAGTACTTC
TRBV7-8,TRBJ2-7,NA,TRBD2,CASSLVGGNEQYF,TGTGCCAGCAGCTTAGTGGGGGGGAACGAGCAGTACTTC
TRBV2,TRBJ1-5,NA,NA,CASSEDAPSLDQPQHF,TGTGCCAGCAGTGAAGATGCACCGTCCCTTGATCAGCCCCAGCATTTT
TRBV7-9,TRBJ2-3,many,NA,CASSPTTDTQYF,TGTGCCAGCAGCCCTACCACCGATACGCAGTATTTT
TRBV7-6,TRBJ2-1,NA,NA,CASSVNGGEQFF,TGTGCCAGCAGTGTTAACGGCGGTGAGCAGTTCTTC
TRBV3-1,TRBJ2-3,few,NA,CASSQDPGDGVEDTQYF,TGTGCCAGCAGCCAAGATCCGGGGGACGGGGTGGAAGATACGCAGTATTTT
TRBV2,TRBJ1-5,NA,NA,CASSEWPHQPQHF,TGTGCCAGCAGTGAATGGCCCCATCAGCCCCAGCATTTT
TRBV6-8,TRBJ2-5,NA,TRBD2,CASSYLAGAQETQYF,TGTGCCAGCAGTTACCTAGCGGGGGCCCAAGAGACCCAGTACTTC
TRBV30,TRBJ2-2,NA,TRBD2,CAWSVTGGPDTGELFF,TGTGCCTGGAGTGTAACGGGGGGGCCGGACACCGGGGAGCTGTTTTTT
TRBV7-8,TRBJ1-5,few,NA,CASSFIEGSVQPQHF,TGTGCCAGCAGCTTTATCGAGGGGTCAGTCCAGCCCCAGCATTTT